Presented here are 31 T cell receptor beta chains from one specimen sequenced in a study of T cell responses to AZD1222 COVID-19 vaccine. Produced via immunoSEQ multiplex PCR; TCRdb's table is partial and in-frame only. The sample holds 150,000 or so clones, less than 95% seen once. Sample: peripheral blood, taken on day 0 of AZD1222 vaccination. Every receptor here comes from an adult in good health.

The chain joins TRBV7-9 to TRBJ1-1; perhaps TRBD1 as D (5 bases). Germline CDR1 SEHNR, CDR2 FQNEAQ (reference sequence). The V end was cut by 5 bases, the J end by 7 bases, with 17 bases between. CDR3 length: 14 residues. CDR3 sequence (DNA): TGTGCCAGCAGCAAGTGGGGCGCCGAGTTTGAAGCTTTCTTT. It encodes CASSKWGAEFEAFF.

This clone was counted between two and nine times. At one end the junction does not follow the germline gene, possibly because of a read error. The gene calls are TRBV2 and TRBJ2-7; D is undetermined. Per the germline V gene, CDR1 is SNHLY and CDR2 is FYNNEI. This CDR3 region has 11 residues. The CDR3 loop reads CASGRSDEQYF. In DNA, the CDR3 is TGTGCCAGCGGGCGCTCCGACGAGCAGTACTTC.

The CDR3, as DNA: TGTGCCAGCAGCCTAAGCAATTCACCCCTCCACTTT. Amino acid sequence: CASSLSNSPLHF. The chain employs TRBV3-1 (or the pseudogene TRBV3-2) and TRBJ1-6; D not resolved. With 4 bases removed from V and 7 bases from J, the gap between germline ends came to 5 bases. The CDR3 totals 12 residues. Germline CDR1 and CDR2: LGHDT and YNNKEL (reference sequence).

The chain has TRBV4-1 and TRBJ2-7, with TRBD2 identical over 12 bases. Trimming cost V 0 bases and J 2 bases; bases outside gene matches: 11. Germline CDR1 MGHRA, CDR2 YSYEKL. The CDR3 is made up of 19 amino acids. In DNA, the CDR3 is TGCGCCAGCAGCCAAGATCGGTTGACTAGCGGGAGCCGAACCTACGAGCAGTACTTC. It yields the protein CASSQDRLTSGSRTYEQYF.

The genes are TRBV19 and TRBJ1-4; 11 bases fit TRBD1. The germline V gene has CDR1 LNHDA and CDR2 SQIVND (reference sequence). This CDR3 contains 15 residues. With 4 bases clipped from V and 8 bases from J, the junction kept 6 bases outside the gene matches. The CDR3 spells CASSTRTGGGEKLFF. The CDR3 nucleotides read TGTGCCAGTAGTACCCGGACAGGGGGCGGCGAAAAACTGTTTTTT.

The CDR3 nucleotides are TGTGCCAGCAGTATACCACCCGGGACAGGGGACTATGGCTACACCTTC. Translating it yields CASSIPPGTGDYGYTF. The V call is TRBV28, the J call TRBJ1-2; 10 nucleotides agree with TRBD1. Germline V gene data show CDR1 as MDHEN and CDR2 as SYDVKM. The CDR3 is 16 amino acids. J gave up 3 bases and V 5 bases, and 9 bases lay outside the gene matches.

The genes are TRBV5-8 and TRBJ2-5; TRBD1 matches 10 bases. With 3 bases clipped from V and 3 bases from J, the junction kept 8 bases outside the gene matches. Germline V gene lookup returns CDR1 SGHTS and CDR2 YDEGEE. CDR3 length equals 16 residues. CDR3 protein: CASSSRPGQGKETQYF. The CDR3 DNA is TGTGCCAGCAGCTCCCGCCCGGGACAGGGGAAAGAGACCCAGTACTTC.

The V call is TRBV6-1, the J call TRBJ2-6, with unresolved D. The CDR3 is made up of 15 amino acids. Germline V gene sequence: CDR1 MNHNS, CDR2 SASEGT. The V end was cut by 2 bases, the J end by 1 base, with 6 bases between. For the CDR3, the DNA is TGTGCCAGCAGTGAAAACCCTTCTGGGGCCAACGTCCTGACTTTC. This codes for CASSENPSGANVLTF.

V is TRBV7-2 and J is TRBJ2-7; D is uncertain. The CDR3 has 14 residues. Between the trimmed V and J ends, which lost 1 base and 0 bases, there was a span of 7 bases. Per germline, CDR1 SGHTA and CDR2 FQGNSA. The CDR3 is CASSLVASSYEQYF. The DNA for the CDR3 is TGTGCCAGCAGCTTAGTGGCCTCCTCCTACGAGCAGTACTTC.

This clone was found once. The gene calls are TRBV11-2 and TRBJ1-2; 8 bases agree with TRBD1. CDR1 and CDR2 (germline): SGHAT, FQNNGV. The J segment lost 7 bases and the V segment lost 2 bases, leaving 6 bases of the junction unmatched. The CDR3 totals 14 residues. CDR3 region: CASSLLRQGTGYTF. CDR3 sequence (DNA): TGTGCCAGCAGCTTATTACGACAGGGGACTGGCTACACCTTC.

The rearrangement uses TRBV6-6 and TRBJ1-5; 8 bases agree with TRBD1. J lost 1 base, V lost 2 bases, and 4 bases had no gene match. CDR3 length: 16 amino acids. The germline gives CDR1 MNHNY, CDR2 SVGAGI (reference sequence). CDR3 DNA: TGTGCCAGCAGTTACCCATGGACAGGGAGCAATCAGCCCCAGCATTTT. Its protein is CASSYPWTGSNQPQHF.

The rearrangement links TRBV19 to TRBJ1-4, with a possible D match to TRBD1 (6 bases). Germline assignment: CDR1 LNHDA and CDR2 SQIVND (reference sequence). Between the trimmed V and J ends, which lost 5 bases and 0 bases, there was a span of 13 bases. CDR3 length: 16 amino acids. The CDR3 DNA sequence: TGTGCCAGTAGTGCTGGGGGGCGCCCAACTAATGAAAAACTGTTTTTT. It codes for CASSAGGRPTNEKLFF.

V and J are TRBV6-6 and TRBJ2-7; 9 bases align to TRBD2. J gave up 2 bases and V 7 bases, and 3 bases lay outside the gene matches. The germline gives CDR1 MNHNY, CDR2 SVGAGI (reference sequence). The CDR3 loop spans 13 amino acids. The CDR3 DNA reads TGTGCCAGCAACGCGGGGGGGGCCTACGAGCAGTACTTC. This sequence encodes CASNAGGAYEQYF.

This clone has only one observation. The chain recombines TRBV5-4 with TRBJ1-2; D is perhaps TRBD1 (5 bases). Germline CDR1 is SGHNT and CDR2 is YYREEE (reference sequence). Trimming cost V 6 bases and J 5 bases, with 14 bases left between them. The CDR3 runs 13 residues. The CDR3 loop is CASIRDSYYGYTF. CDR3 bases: TGTGCCAGCATCCGAGACAGCTATTATGGCTACACCTTC.

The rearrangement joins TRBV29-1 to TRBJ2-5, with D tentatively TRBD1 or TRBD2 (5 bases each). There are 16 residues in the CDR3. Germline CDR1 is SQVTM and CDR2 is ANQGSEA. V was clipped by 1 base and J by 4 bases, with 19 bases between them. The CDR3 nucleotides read TGCAGCGTTGAAGGGACCCCAAGAGGGGATGGAGAGACCCAGTACTTC. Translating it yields CSVEGTPRGDGETQYF.

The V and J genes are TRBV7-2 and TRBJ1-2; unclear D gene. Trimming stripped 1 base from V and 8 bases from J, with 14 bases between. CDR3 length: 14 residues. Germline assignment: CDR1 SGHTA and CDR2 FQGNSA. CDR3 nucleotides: TGTGCCAGCAGCTTAGAGGAGGGAGTGGGCGGCTACACCTTC. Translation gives CASSLEEGVGGYTF.

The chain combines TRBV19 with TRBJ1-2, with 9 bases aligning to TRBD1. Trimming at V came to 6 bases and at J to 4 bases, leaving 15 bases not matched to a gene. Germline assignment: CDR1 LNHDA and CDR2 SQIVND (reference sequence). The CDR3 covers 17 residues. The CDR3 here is CASSRLYGGDRVYGYTF. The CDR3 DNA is TGTGCCAGTAGCCGACTATATGGCGGGGACAGGGTCTATGGCTACACCTTC.

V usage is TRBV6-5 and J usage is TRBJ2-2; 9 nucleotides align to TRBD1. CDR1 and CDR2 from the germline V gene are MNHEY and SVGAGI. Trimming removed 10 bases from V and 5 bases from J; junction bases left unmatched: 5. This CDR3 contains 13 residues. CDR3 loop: CATGGQGTGELFF. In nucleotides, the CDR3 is TGTGCCACCGGCGGACAGGGGACCGGGGAGCTGTTTTTT.

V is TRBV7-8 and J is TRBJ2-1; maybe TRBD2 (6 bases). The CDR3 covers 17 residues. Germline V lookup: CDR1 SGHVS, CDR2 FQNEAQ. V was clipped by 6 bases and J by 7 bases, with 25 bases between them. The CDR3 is CASRYKPGITRGNEQFF. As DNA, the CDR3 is TGTGCCAGCAGATATAAGCCGGGCATTACACGGGGGAATGAGCAGTTCTTC.

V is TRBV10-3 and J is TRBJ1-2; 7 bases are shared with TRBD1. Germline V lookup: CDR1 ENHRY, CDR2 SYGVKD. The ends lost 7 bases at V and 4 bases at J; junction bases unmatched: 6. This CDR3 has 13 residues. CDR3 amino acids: CAITKGQSYGYTF. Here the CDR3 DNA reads TGTGCCATCACAAAGGGACAGAGCTATGGCTACACCTTC.

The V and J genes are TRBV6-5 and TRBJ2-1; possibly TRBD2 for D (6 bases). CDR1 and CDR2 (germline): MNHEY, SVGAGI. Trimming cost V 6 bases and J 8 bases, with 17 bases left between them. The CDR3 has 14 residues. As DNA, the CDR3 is TGTGCCAGCAGGCCCCGCGGAGGGATCGATGAGCAGTTCTTC. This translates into CASRPRGGIDEQFF.

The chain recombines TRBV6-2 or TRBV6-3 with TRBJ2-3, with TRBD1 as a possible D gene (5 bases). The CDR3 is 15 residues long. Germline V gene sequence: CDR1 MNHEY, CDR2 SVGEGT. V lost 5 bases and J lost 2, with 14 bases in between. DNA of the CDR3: TGTGCCAGCAGTGGGGCTTGGGGATACACAGATACGCAGTATTTT. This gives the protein CASSGAWGYTDTQYF.

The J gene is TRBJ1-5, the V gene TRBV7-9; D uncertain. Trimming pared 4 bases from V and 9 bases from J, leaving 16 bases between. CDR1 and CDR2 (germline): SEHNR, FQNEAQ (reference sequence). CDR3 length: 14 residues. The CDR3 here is CASSSEGAVGPQHF. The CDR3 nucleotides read TGTGCCAGCAGCTCGGAAGGTGCCGTGGGGCCCCAGCATTTT.

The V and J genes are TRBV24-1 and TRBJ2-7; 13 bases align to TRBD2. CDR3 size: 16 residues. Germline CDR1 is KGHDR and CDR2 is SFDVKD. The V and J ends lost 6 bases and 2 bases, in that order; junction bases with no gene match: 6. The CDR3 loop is CATSNYGTSGAYEQYF. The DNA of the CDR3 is TGTGCCACCAGTAACTATGGGACTAGCGGGGCCTACGAGCAGTACTTC.

CDR3 loop: CASSAPGAASFQFF. CDR3 DNA sequence: TGTGCCAGCAGCGCCCCCGGCGCGGCGTCCTTCCAGTTCTTC. The chain recombines TRBV7-2 with TRBJ2-1; D is ambiguous. V lost 5 bases and J lost 13, with 21 bases in between. This CDR3 comprises 14 residues. CDR1 and CDR2 (germline): SGHTA, FQGNSA.

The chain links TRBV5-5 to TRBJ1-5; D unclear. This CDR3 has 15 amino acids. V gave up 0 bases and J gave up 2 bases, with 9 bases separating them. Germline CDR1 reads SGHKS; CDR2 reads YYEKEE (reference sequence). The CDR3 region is CASSLVAYGNQPQHF. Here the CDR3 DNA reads TGTGCCAGCAGCTTGGTGGCTTACGGCAATCAGCCCCAGCATTTT.

CDR3 DNA: TGTGCCACCAGCAGACCTACACATTTAGAGCAGTACTTC. It codes for CATSRPTHLEQYF. The chain is built from TRBV15 and TRBJ2-7; D remains ambiguous. This CDR3 has 13 amino acids. Germline V CDR1 and CDR2: LNHNV, YYDKDF (reference sequence). Trimming cost V 2 bases and J 7 bases, with 12 bases left between them.

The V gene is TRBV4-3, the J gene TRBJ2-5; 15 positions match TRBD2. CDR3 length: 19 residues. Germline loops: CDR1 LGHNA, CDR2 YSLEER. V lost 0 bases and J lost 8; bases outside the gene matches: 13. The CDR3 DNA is TGCGCCAGCAGCCAAGATCTTGGACTAGCGGGAGGGGGGTTCGGAACCCAGTACTTC. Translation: CASSQDLGLAGGGFGTQYF.

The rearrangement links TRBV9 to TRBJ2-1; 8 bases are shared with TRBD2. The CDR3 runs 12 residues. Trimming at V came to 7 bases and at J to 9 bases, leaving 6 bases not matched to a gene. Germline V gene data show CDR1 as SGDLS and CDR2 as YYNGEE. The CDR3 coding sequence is TGTGCCAGCTCCCGCAGCGGGGGTGAGCAGTTCTTC. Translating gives CASSRSGGEQFF.

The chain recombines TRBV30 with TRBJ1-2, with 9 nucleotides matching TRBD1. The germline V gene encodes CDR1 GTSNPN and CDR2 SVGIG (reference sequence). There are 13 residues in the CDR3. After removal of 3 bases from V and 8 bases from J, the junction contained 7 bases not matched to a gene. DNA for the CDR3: TGTGCCTGGAGGGGACAGGGAAGGGGGGGCTACACCTTC. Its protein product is CAWRGQGRGGYTF.

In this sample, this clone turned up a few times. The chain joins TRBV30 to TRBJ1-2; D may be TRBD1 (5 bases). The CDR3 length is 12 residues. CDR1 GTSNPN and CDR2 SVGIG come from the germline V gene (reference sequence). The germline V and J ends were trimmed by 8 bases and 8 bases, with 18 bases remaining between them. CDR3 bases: TGTGCCGGGGTAGGGCAGGGCGACGGCTACACCTTC. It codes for CAGVGQGDGYTF.